A single T cell receptor beta chain is shown here with its context. Its antigen is not identified. Trimming took 6 bases from V and 3 from J; bases not matched to a gene: 6. Germline V CDR1 and CDR2: MNHNS, SASEGT. The length of the CDR3 is 15 residues. PCR used 60 Vbeta primers and 13 Jbeta primers. The repertoire was sequenced with immunoSEQ multiplex PCR; TCRdb's copy has only in-frame clones and lacks some. The sample has roughly 80,000 clones, roughly two thirds seen once. This sample stems from a study of cytomegalovirus exposure and HLA in healthy donors. Study results and caveats: The authors later found most CMV-associated TCR beta chains appeared HLA-restricted. Later, TCR association rates were found to vary by HLA locus, highest for DRB1 and lowest for HLA-C. Earlier findings revealed that most TCR beta V segments proved productive either about 90% or about 30% of the time. Several of the most significant clusters appeared linked to common viral pathogens, based on a later analysis.

The source is a woman between 50 and 59 years old in good health and CMV-seropositive. The V call is TRBV6-1, the J call TRBJ2-2; TRBD1 matches at 8 bases. The sequenced material came from PBMCs. In nucleotides, the CDR3 is TGTGCCAGCAGCAAAGGGACAGGTTACACCGGGGAGCTGTTTTTT. It translates to CASSKGTGYTGELFF.